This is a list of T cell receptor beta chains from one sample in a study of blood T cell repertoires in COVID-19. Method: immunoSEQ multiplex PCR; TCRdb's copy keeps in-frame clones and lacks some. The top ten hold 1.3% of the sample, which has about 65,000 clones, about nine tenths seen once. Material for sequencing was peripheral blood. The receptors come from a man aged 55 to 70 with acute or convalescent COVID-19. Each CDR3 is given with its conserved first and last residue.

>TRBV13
CASSPGADTQYF
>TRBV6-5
CASGKDFRNTGELFF
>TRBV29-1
CSGTGGTGYEQYF
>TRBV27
CASGRGAGTEAFF
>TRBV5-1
CASSPRGAAMLNTEAFF
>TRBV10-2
CASSGGPSSNEQFF
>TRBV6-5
CASSLGGDNSPLHF
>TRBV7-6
CASSLGGGRGLRSNEQFF
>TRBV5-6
CASSLLQRPYGYTF
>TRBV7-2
CASSYQTGTTYEQYF
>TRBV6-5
CASSYLTSNADTQYF
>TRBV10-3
CAISESTQGAGGYTF
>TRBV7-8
CASSFQGGVYGYTF
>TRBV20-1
CSAPTGAGYTF
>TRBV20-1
CSASLAGGLTDTQYF
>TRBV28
CASSSPSPRGVDEKLFF
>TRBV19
CASSIWAGNYGYTF
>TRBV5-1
CASSPPTDTQYF
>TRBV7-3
CASSTGTTSTDTQYF
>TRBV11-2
CASSLGGFYGYTF
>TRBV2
CASSESPQNEAFF
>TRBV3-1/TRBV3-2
CASSQGAPRAYEQYF
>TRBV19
CASSTIQELSGRQFF
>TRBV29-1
CSVRGQSYNEQFF
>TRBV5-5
CASSPGVSVVGYGYTF
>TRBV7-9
CASSLRQGVTEDDEKLFF
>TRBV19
CASSISIGGYTF
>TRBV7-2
CASSPDRVTEAFF
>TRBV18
CASSPQGALAKNIQYF
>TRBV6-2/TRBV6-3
CASSPNRGEGSYEQYF
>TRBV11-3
CASSLASGGGETQYF
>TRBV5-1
CAGSPGQGFGGQFF
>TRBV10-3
CATGDVGQLQETQYF
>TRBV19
CASSTTATDEQFF
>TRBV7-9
CASSLRGARINEKLFF
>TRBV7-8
CASSSRGRTGDQPQHF
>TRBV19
CATTSPGGANTGELFF
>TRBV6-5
CASSYRMTGVQTQYF
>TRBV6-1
CASSEGTGSYGYTF
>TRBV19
CASSRQSNYGYTF
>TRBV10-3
CAIRPSGGNTEAFF
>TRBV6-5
CASSSLRAAFF